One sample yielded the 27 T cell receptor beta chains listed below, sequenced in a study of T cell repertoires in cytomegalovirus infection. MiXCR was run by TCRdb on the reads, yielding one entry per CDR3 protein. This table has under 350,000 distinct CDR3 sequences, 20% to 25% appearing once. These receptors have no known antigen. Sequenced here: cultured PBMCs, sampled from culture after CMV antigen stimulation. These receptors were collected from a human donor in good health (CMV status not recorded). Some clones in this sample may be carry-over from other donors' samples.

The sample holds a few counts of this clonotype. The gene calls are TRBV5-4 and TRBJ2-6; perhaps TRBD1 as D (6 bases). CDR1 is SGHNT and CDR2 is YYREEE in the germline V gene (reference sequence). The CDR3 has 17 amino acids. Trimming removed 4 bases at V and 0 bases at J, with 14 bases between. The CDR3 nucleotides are TGTGCCAGCAGCCCGAGATTACAGGGCTCTGGGGCCAACGTCCTGACTTTC. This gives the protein CASSPRLQGSGANVLTF.

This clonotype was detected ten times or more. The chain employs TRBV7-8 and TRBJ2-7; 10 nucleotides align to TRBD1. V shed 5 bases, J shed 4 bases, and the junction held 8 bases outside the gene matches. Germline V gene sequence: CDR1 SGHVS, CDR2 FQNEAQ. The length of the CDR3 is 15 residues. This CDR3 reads CASSPRQGAWYEQYF. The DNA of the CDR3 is TGTGCCAGCAGCCCCCGACAGGGGGCTTGGTACGAGCAGTACTTC. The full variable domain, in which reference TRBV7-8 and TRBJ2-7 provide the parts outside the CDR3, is GAGVSQSPRYKVAKRGQDVALRCDPISGHVSLFWYQQALGQGPEFLTYFQNEAQLDKSGLPSDRFFAERPEGSVSTLKIQRTQQEDSAVYLCASSPRQGAWYEQYFGPGTRLTVT.

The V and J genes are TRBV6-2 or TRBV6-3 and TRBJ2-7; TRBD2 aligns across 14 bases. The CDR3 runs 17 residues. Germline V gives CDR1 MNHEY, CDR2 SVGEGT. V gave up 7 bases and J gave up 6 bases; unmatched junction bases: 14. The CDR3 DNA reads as TGTGCCAGCAACCCGGGACTAGCGGGAGTTGTCTCTGGCGAGCAGTACGTC. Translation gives CASNPGLAGVVSGEQYV.

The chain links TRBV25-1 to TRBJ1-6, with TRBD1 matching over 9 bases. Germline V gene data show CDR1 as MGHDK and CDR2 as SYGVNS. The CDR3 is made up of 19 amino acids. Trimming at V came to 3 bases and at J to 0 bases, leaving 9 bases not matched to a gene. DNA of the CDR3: TGTGCCAGCAGTGACCTCGGGACAGGGAACCACTCCTATAATTCACCCCTCCACTTT. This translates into CASSDLGTGNHSYNSPLHF.

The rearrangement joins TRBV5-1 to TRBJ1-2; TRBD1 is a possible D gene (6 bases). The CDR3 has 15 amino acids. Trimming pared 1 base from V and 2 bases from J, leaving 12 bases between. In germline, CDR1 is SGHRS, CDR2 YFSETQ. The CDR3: CASSLTGTPNYGYTF. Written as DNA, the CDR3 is TGCGCCAGCAGCTTGACCGGGACACCCAACTATGGCTACACCTTC.

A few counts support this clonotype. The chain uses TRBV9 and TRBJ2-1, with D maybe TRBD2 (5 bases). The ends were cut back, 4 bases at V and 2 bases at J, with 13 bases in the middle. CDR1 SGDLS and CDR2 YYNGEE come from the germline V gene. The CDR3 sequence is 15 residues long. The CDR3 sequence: CASSYRGVPYNEQFF. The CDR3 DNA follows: TGTGCCAGCAGCTACCGGGGAGTCCCCTACAATGAGCAGTTCTTC.

CDR3 sequence: CASSGIGGPSSYNEQFF. In nucleotides, the CDR3 is TGTGCCAGCAGCGGGATTGGGGGTCCCAGCTCCTACAATGAGCAGTTCTTC. The rearrangement uses TRBV11-3 and TRBJ2-1; the D gene could be TRBD1 or TRBD2 (5 bases each). Germline V gives CDR1 SGHNT, CDR2 YENEEA. The V gene lost 5 bases and the J gene lost 0 bases, with 17 bases spanning the gap. The CDR3 contains 17 residues.

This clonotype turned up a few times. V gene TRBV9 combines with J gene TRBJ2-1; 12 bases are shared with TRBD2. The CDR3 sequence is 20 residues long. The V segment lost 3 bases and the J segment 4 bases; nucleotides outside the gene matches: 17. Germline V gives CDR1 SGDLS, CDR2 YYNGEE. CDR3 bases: TGTGCCAGCAGCGGAGGGCCCGGGTCACTAGCGGGAGGTACATACAATGAGCAGTTCTTC. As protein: CASSGGPGSLAGGTYNEQFF.

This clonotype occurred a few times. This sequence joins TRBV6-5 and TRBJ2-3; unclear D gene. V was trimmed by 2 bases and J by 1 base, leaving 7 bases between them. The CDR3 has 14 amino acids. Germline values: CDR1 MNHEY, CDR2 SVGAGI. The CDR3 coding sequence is TGTGCCAGCAGTTACGGGCAGGGCACAGATACGCAGTATTTT. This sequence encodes CASSYGQGTDTQYF.

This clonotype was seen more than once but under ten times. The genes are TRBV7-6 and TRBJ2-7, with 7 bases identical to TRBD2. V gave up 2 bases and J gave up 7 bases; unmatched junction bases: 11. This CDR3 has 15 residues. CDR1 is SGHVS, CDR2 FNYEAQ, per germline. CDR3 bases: TGTGCCAGCAGCTTATTGGGCGGGAGTGGCAGGGAGCAGTACTTC. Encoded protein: CASSLLGGSGREQYF.

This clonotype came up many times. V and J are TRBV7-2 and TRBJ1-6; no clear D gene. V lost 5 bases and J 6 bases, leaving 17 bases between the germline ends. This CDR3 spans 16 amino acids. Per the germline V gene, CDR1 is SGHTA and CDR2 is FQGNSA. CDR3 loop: CASSRSTGLSNSPLHF. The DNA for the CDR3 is TGTGCCAGCAGCCGTTCCACCGGGTTGAGTAATTCACCCCTCCACTTT. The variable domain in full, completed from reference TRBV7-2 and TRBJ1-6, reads GAGVSQSPSNKVTEKGKDVELRCDPISGHTALYWYRQSLGQGLEFLIYFQGNSAPDKSGLPSDRFSAERTGGSVSTLTIQRTQQEDSAVYLCASSRSTGLSNSPLHFGNGTRLTVT.

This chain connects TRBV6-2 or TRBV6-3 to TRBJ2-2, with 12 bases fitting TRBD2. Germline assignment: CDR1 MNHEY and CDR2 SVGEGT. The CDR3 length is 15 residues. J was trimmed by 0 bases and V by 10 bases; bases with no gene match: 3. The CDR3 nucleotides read TGTGCCATCCGACTAGCGGGAGCGAACACCGGGGAGCTGTTTTTT. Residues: CAIRLAGANTGELFF.

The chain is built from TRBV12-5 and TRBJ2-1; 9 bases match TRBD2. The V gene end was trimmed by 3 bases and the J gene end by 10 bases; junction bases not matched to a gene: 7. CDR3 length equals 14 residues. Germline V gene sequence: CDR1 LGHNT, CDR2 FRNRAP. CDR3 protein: CASGFHVGLAEQFF. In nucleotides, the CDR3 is TGTGCTAGTGGTTTCCACGTTGGACTAGCGGAGCAGTTCTTC.

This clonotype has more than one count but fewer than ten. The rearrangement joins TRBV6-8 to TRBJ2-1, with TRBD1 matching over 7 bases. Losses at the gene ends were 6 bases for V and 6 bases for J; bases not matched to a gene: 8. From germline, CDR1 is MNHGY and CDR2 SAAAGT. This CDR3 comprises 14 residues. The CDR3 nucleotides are TGTGCCAGCAGGTCGCCGGGACAGATCAATGAGCAGTTCTTC. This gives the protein CASRSPGQINEQFF.

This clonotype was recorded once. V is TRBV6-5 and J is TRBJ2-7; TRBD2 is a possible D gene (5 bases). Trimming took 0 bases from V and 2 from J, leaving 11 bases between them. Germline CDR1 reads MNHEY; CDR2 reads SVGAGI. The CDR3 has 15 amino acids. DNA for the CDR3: TGTGCCAGCAGTTACTCTTCCAGCGGAGCCTACGAGCAGTACGTC. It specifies CASSYSSSGAYEQYV.

The CDR3 coding sequence is TGTGCCAGCAGAACACTAGGGCAGGAGACCCAGTACTTC. Encoded protein: CASRTLGQETQYF. This sequence joins TRBV6-2 or TRBV6-3 and TRBJ2-5; TRBD2 might be the D (5 bases). The CDR3 consists of 13 residues. Germline V gives CDR1 MNHEY, CDR2 SVGEGT. V lost 6 bases to trimming and J lost 5 bases, with 13 bases between them.

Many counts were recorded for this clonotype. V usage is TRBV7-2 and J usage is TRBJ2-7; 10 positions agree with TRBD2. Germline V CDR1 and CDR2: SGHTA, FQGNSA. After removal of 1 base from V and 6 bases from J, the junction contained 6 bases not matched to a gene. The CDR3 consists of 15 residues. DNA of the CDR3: TGTGCCAGCAGCTTAGACAGCGGGAGGGCCGTCGAGCAGTACGTC. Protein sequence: CASSLDSGRAVEQYV.

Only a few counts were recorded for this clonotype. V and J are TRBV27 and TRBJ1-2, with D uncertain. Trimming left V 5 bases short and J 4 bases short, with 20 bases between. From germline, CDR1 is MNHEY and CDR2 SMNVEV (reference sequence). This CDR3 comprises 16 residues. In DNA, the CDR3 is TGTGCCAGCAGTCCCCTACTTCCGGACGGCATCTATGGCTACACCTTC. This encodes CASSPLLPDGIYGYTF.

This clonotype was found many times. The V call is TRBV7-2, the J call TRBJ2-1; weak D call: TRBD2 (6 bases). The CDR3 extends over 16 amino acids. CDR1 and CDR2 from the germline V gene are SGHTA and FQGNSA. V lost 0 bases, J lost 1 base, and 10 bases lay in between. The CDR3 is CASSLAGTRSYNEQFF. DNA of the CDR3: TGTGCCAGCAGCTTAGCCGGGACTCGGTCCTACAATGAGCAGTTCTTC.

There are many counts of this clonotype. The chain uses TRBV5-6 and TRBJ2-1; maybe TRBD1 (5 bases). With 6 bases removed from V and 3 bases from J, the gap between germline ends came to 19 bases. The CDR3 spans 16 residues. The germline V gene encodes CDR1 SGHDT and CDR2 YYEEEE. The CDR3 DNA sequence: TGTGCCAGCAACAGATATGACAGTTTTGGCTACAATGAGCAGTTCTTC. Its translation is CASNRYDSFGYNEQFF.

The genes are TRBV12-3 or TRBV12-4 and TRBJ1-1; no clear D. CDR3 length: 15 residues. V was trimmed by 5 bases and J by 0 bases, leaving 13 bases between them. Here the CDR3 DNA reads TGTGCCAGCAGTCATTATAGGGAACTGAACACTGAAGCTTTCTTT. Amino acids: CASSHYRELNTEAFF.

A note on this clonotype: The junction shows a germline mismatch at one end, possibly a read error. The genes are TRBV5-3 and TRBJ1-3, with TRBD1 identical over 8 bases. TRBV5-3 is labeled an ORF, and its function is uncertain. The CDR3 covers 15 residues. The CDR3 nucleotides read TGTGCCAGCAGCTTGGAGACAGGGGCTGGAAACACCATATATTTT. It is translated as CASSLETGAGNTIYF.

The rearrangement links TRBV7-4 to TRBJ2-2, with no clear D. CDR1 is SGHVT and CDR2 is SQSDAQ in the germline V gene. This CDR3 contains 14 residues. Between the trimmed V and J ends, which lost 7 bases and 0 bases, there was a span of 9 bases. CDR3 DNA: TGTGCCAGCACACAGCCTACGAACACCGGGGAGCTGTTTTTT. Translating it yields CASTQPTNTGELFF.

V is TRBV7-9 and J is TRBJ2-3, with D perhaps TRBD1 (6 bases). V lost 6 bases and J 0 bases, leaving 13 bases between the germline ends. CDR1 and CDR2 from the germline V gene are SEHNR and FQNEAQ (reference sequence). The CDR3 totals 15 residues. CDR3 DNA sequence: TGTGCCAGCAGGCCCGGGACACCTAGCACAGATACGCAGTATTTT. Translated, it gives CASRPGTPSTDTQYF.

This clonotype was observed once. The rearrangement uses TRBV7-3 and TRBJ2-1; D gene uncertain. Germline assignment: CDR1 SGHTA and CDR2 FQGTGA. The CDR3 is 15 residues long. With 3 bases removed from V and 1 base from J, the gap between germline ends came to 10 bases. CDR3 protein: CASSFGLVSYNEQFF. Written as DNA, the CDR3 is TGTGCCAGCAGCTTTGGGCTAGTTTCCTACAATGAGCAGTTCTTC.

In nucleotides, the CDR3 is TGCGCCAGCAGCCAAGATTCTGGGACTAGCGGGAGATTGAAGACAGATACGCAGTATTTT. Protein sequence: CASSQDSGTSGRLKTDTQYF. The rearrangement joins TRBV4-1 to TRBJ2-3, with 14 bases identical to TRBD2. Trimming at V came to 0 bases and at J to 3 bases, leaving 11 bases not matched to a gene. CDR1 is MGHRA and CDR2 is YSYEKL in the germline V gene. This CDR3 contains 20 residues.

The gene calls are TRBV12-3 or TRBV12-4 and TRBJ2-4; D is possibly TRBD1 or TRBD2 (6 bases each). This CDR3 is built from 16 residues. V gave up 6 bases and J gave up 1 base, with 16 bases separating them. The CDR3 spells CASRPWGAGAKNIQYF. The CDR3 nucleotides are TGTGCCAGCAGGCCTTGGGGGGCTGGGGCCAAAAACATTCAGTACTTC.